The 28 T cell receptor beta chains listed next were all sequenced from one sample in a study of neurological immune-mediated disorders. From the 5' RACE reads, TCRdb called clonotypes with MiXCR, one entry per CDR3 protein. The sample yields about 65,000 distinct CDR3 sequences, around 4% seen once. Sequenced: PBMCs. The receptors were gathered from a man between 50 and 59 years old with multiple sclerosis.

Notes on this clonotype: A much larger clone sits a single nucleotide away, making a read error possible. This rearrangement joins TRBV27 to TRBJ1-2; 8 positions agree with TRBD1. After removal of 7 bases from V and 4 bases from J, the junction contained 11 bases not matched to a gene. CDR3 length: 15 residues. Germline assignment: CDR1 MNHEY and CDR2 SMNVEV (reference sequence). CDR3: CASNSLGQGTYGYTF. The CDR3 bases are TGTGCCAGCAATTCCCTCGGACAGGGCACCTATGGCTACACCTTC.

In its sample, this clonotype was seen many times. The rearrangement joins TRBV5-1 to TRBJ1-1; no definite D call. Trimming took 3 bases from V and 4 from J, leaving 13 bases between them. The CDR3 covers 14 residues. Germline CDR1 SGHRS, CDR2 YFSETQ. CDR3: CASSSDRGGTEAFF. In DNA form, the CDR3 reads TGCGCCAGCAGCTCGGACCGGGGAGGCACTGAAGCTTTCTTT.

This clonotype has a count of ten or more. The V and J genes are TRBV5-5 and TRBJ1-1; D uncertain. Looked up from germline, CDR1 is SGHKS and CDR2 is YYEKEE (reference sequence). The V gene lost 0 bases and the J gene lost 8 bases, with 5 bases spanning the gap. The CDR3 has 11 amino acids. Written as DNA, the CDR3 is TGTGCCAGCAGCTTGGGCGGGGAAGCTTTCTTT. It is translated as CASSLGGEAFF. Combining the CDR3 with reference TRBV5-5 and TRBJ1-1 gives the whole variable domain DAGVTQSPTHLIKTRGQQVTLRCSPISGHKSVSWYQQVLGQGPQFIFQYYEKEERGRGNFPDRFSARQFPNYSSELNVNALLLGDSALYLCASSLGGEAFFGQGTRLTVV.

The chain has TRBV28 and TRBJ1-4, with D perhaps TRBD1 (6 bases). Per germline, CDR1 MDHEN and CDR2 SYDVKM. The CDR3 extends over 15 amino acids. V lost 5 bases, J lost 4 bases, and 14 bases lay in between. The CDR3 bases are TGTGCCAGCAGTGCGACAGGTTTTCGTAATGAAAAACTGTTTTTT. This codes for CASSATGFRNEKLFF.

This clonotype was found many times. This chain links TRBV20-1 with TRBJ2-1; the match to TRBD2 covers 9 bases. V shed 7 bases and J 4 bases; nucleotides not matched to a gene: 5. The CDR3 extends over 13 amino acids. Per the germline V gene, CDR1 is DFQATT and CDR2 is SNEGSKA (reference sequence). This CDR3 reads CSDGGGVYNEQFF. The CDR3 DNA follows: TGCAGTGATGGCGGGGGGGTATACAATGAGCAGTTCTTC.

Details on this clonotype: This may be a read error, as it is one base from a much larger clone. J is TRBJ2-7 and V is TRBV5-1; perhaps TRBD1 as D (5 bases). The CDR3 sequence is 13 residues long. Germline V gene lookup returns CDR1 SGHRS and CDR2 YFSETQ. The chain's CDR3 is CANSQDSSYEQYF. CDR3 bases: TGCGCCAACAGCCAAGACAGCAGCTACGAGCAGTACTTC. Full variable domain (missing parts from reference TRBV5-1 and TRBJ2-7): KAGVTQTPRYLIKTRGQQVTLSCSPISGHRSVSWYQQTPGQGLQFLFEYFSETQRNKGNFPGRFSGRQFSNSRSEMNVSTLELGDSALYLCANSQDSSYEQYFGPGTRLTVT.

The sample holds many counts of this clonotype. The J gene is TRBJ2-5, the V gene TRBV5-1, with 7 bases matching TRBD1. J was trimmed by 1 base and V by 4 bases; bases with no gene match: 4. Looked up from germline, CDR1 is SGHRS and CDR2 is YFSETQ. This CDR3 has 14 amino acids. The CDR3 sequence is CASSPGQTQETQYF. In DNA form, the CDR3 reads TGCGCCAGCAGCCCGGGACAGACCCAAGAGACCCAGTACTTC.

This clonotype was recorded many times. The chain carries TRBV5-5 and TRBJ2-1; TRBD1 aligns across 8 bases. Germline V CDR1 and CDR2: SGHKS, YYEKEE (reference sequence). CDR3 length equals 15 residues. Unmatched junction bases numbered 9, after V lost 5 bases and J lost 5 bases. The DNA of the CDR3 is TGTGCCAGCAGTCTCAAACAGGGGGACCACAATGAGCAGTTCTTC. The encoded protein is CASSLKQGDHNEQFF.

There are many counts of this clonotype. This sequence joins TRBV20-1 and TRBJ1-1; maybe TRBD1 (6 bases). From germline, CDR1 is DFQATT and CDR2 SNEGSKA (reference sequence). V shed 3 bases and J shed 11 bases, with 16 bases lying between them. The length of the CDR3 is 12 residues. The DNA for the CDR3 is TGCAGTGCTAGCGCAAGGGAGCAGGGGGCTTTCTTT. Residues: CSASAREQGAFF.

This clonotype was detected ten times or more. The chain recombines TRBV6-5 with TRBJ2-2, with 7 bases lining up with TRBD2. This CDR3 is 15 amino acids long. With V trimmed by 2 bases and J by 5 bases, 5 bases remained unmatched. Germline lookup yields CDR1 MNHEY and CDR2 SVGAGI. The CDR3 loop reads CASSYGGGPTGELFF. Written as DNA, the CDR3 is TGTGCCAGCAGTTACGGGGGAGGGCCAACCGGGGAGCTGTTTTTT.

The chain recombines TRBV15 with TRBJ2-3; unclear D gene. CDR1 and CDR2 from the germline V gene are LNHNV and YYDKDF (reference sequence). The CDR3 is 14 residues long. Trimming took 5 bases from V and 0 from J, leaving 9 bases between them. The CDR3 sequence is CATSRFRSTDTQYF. The DNA of the CDR3 is TGTGCCACCAGCCGGTTCAGGAGCACAGATACGCAGTATTTT.

V is TRBV4-1 and J is TRBJ1-5, with 11 bases fitting TRBD1. The CDR3 is 15 amino acids. In germline, CDR1 is MGHRA, CDR2 YSYEKL. With 4 bases clipped from V and 5 bases from J, the junction kept 4 bases outside the gene matches. The CDR3 spells CASSPRTGGYQPQHF. In DNA form, the CDR3 reads TGCGCCAGCAGCCCCAGGACAGGGGGCTATCAGCCCCAGCATTTT.

This clonotype was recorded once. The chain has TRBV20-1 and TRBJ2-1; D gene ambiguous. The V end lost 3 bases, the J end lost 8 bases, and 8 bases lay between the germline ends. Per the germline V gene, CDR1 is DFQATT and CDR2 is SNEGSKA (reference sequence). The CDR3 has 11 amino acids. DNA of the CDR3: TGCAGTGCTAGGAAGGCGGATGAGCAGTTCTTC. Translating gives CSARKADEQFF.

This clonotype was counted ten times or more. The rearrangement links TRBV27 to TRBJ2-1; D tentatively fits TRBD1 or TRBD2 (6 bases each). The CDR3 has 16 amino acids. From germline, CDR1 is MNHEY and CDR2 SMNVEV (reference sequence). V was cut by 4 bases and J by 6 bases, with 19 bases left in between. Here the CDR3 reads CASSSPQGRYGNEQFF. CDR3 DNA sequence: TGTGCCAGCAGTTCACCCCAGGGGAGGTACGGCAATGAGCAGTTCTTC.

This clonotype was found many times. This chain connects TRBV5-5 to TRBJ2-3; the D gene is possibly TRBD2 (6 bases). The V end lost 2 bases, the J end lost 6 bases, and 16 bases lay between the germline ends. The CDR3 extends over 15 amino acids. Germline values: CDR1 SGHKS, CDR2 YYEKEE (reference sequence). This CDR3 is CASSFIGGSPDTQYF. Here the CDR3 DNA reads TGTGCCAGCAGCTTTATAGGAGGGTCGCCGGATACGCAGTATTTT.

The chain is built from TRBV6-1 and TRBJ1-2; perhaps TRBD1 as D (6 bases). The ends were cut back, 6 bases at V and 2 bases at J, with 10 bases in the middle. Germline V gives CDR1 MNHNS, CDR2 SASEGT. CDR3 length equals 13 residues. In nucleotides, the CDR3 is TGTGCCAGCAGGCCCGGACAGAACTATGGCTACACCTTC. It encodes CASRPGQNYGYTF.

This clonotype was counted a few times. A clone one base away is much larger, so this may be a read error. The V and J genes are TRBV7-9 and TRBJ1-3; D is undetermined. Per germline, CDR1 SEHNR and CDR2 FQNEAQ (reference sequence). The CDR3 has 14 residues. The CDR3 region has the DNA TGTGCCAGCAGCTTCGGGTCGTCCGGAAAAACCATATATTTT. Residues: CASSFGSSGKTIYF.

This clonotype was observed at least ten times. The chain has TRBV20-1 and TRBJ2-3; the D gene could be TRBD1 or TRBD2 (5 bases each). Germline-derived CDR1 and CDR2 are DFQATT and SNEGSKA (reference sequence). With 4 bases removed from V and 2 bases from J, the gap between germline ends came to 13 bases. The CDR3 contains 14 residues. The CDR3 region is CSATRDRHTDTQYF. The CDR3 DNA follows: TGCAGTGCTACCCGGGACCGACACACAGATACGCAGTATTTT.

CDR3 in DNA: TGCAGTGCCGGTCGGCAGGGGGCCGGTGGAAACACCATATATTTT. As protein: CSAGRQGAGGNTIYF. The V and J genes are TRBV20-1 and TRBJ1-3; 8 nucleotides align to TRBD1. The germline CDR1 and CDR2 sequences are DFQATT and SNEGSKA (reference sequence). Trimming cost V 6 bases and J 3 bases; bases outside gene matches: 10. CDR3 length equals 15 residues.

This clonotype was picked up many times. The chain employs TRBV7-9 and TRBJ2-2; 8 bases align to TRBD1. Looked up from germline, CDR1 is SEHNR and CDR2 is FQNEAQ (reference sequence). The CDR3 sequence is 16 residues long. With V trimmed by 2 bases and J by 1 base, 3 bases remained unmatched. The CDR3 nucleotides are TGTGCCAGCAGCTTAAAGGGACAGGTGAACACCGGGGAGCTGTTTTTT. Encoded protein: CASSLKGQVNTGELFF.

There are many counts of this clonotype. The CDR3 DNA is TGCGCCAGCAGCACCGGGGGTTCCGGGAGCTACACCTTC. Protein sequence: CASSTGGSGSYTF. This chain links TRBV5-1 with TRBJ1-2; tentatively, D is TRBD1 (5 bases). The CDR3 consists of 13 residues. Germline V gives CDR1 SGHRS, CDR2 YFSETQ. V lost 4 bases and J 9 bases, leaving 16 bases between the germline ends.

Regarding this clonotype: A much larger clonotype is one base distant, so this may be a read error. This chain connects TRBV5-1 to TRBJ2-3, with 14 bases identical to TRBD2. V shed 3 bases, J shed 4 bases, and the junction held 7 bases outside the gene matches. Germline V gene data show CDR1 as SGHRS and CDR2 as YFSETQ. This CDR3 contains 17 residues. The CDR3 sequence: CASSSRTSGGSSDTQYF. The DNA for the CDR3 is TGCGCCAGCAGCTCAAGGACTAGCGGGGGGTCATCAGATACGCAGTATTTT.

There are many counts of this clonotype. The chain combines TRBV4-1 with TRBJ2-1; D possibly corresponds to TRBD2 (6 bases). The CDR3 extends over 15 amino acids. CDR1 and CDR2 from the germline V gene are MGHRA and YSYEKL. Trimming took off 8 bases at V and 2 bases at J, with 16 bases between the two ends. The CDR3 is CASVALGGAYNEQFF. For the CDR3, the DNA is TGCGCCAGCGTTGCCCTCGGGGGAGCCTACAATGAGCAGTTCTTC.

At least ten counts were recorded for this clonotype. V and J are TRBV10-3 and TRBJ2-5, with 8 bases that match TRBD2. Germline CDR1 is ENHRY and CDR2 is SYGVKD. The CDR3 runs to 15 residues. The junction had 13 bases not matched to a gene; V was cut back by 11 bases and J by 2 bases. As DNA, the CDR3 is TGTGCCGCAAACGGGGGGGCCACTCAGCAAGAGACCCAGTACTTC. Translated, it gives CAANGGATQQETQYF.

This clonotype was seen at least ten times. The V gene is TRBV21-1, the J gene TRBJ1-1; the table's D call of TRBD1 was not tested on the DNA. TRBV21-1 is noted as a pseudogene. The CDR3 length is 17 residues. This CDR3 is CASSNRQEILLNTEAFF. CDR3 in DNA: TGTGCCAGCAGCAACCGACAGGAAATTCTCCTCAACACTGAAGCTTTCTTT.

This clonotype was seen many times. This rearrangement joins TRBV5-1 to TRBJ2-3, with D possibly TRBD2 on 7 matching bases. CDR3 length equals 16 residues. Germline assignment: CDR1 SGHRS and CDR2 YFSETQ. The V end lost 1 base, the J end lost 5 bases, and 17 bases lay between the germline ends. In DNA, the CDR3 is TGCGCCAGCAGCTTGATGGCCGGGGGGCGGTTAGATACGCAGTATTTT. Its protein is CASSLMAGGRLDTQYF.

This clonotype was counted a few times. The chain uses TRBV5-1 and TRBJ2-1, with 7 positions matching TRBD1. CDR3 length: 14 amino acids. Germline CDR1 and CDR2: SGHRS and YFSETQ. Trimming cost V 5 bases and J 6 bases; bases outside gene matches: 8. The CDR3 bases are TGCGCCAGCAGTTCCCGGACAGGCAGCAATGAGCAGTTCTTC. It translates to CASSSRTGSNEQFF.

This clonotype was recorded a few times. The chain uses TRBV12-3 or TRBV12-4 and TRBJ1-5, with D hard to call. Trimming pared 3 bases from V and 3 bases from J, leaving 6 bases between. The length of the CDR3 is 13 residues. The CDR3 sequence is CASSFGYNQPQHF. The CDR3 bases are TGTGCCAGCAGTTTTGGATACAATCAGCCCCAGCATTTT.